The 5 T cell receptor beta chains reported below all come from one sample, sequenced in a study of CD8 T cells in Susac syndrome. With random hexamers, reverse transcription was performed on roughly 0.5 to 1 ug of RNA. TCRdb passed the immunoSEQ multiplex PCR reads through MiXCR, listing each CDR3 protein once. The sample comprises about 180,000 distinct CDR3 sequences, roughly 94% of which are singletons, and 0.09% to 0.1% rests with the top ten. Material for sequencing was CD4+ T cells from PBMCs. The receptor set was obtained from a human donor with Susac syndrome.

A single count supports this clonotype. The chain joins TRBV7-9 to TRBJ1-1; a possible D gene is TRBD1 (5 bases). V lost 6 bases and J 1 base, leaving 9 bases between the germline ends. The germline V gene has CDR1 SEHNR and CDR2 FQNEAQ (reference sequence). CDR3 size: 13 residues. CDR3 loop: CASRTTANTEAFF. The CDR3 nucleotides read TGTGCCAGCAGGACGACAGCGAACACTGAAGCTTTCTTT. The variable domain in full, with the rest retrieved from reference TRBV7-9 and TRBJ1-1, is DTGVSQNPRHKITKRGQNVTFRCDPISEHNRLYWYRQTLGQGPEFLTYFQNEAQLEKSRLLSDRFSAERPKGSFSTLEIQRTEQGDSAMYLCASRTTANTEAFFGQGTRLTVV.

V usage is TRBV4-2 and J usage is TRBJ1-5; D call uncertain. From germline, CDR1 is LGHNA and CDR2 YNFKEQ. Trimming removed 0 bases from V and 1 base from J, with 7 bases in between. The CDR3 runs 15 residues. The CDR3 nucleotides read TGTGCCAGCAGCCAAGATCGACGGAGCAATCAGCCCCAGCATTTT. This gives the protein CASSQDRRSNQPQHF.

The gene calls are TRBV30 and TRBJ1-2; D ambiguous. Germline CDR1 and CDR2: GTSNPN and SVGIG (reference sequence). The CDR3 is made up of 13 amino acids. Between the trimmed V and J ends, which lost 0 bases and 6 bases, there was a span of 11 bases. This CDR3 is CAWSVHPGNGYTF. CDR3 bases: TGTGCCTGGAGTGTTCACCCAGGCAATGGCTACACCTTC.

The count of this clonotype is one. The chain links TRBV20-1 to TRBJ2-7; 13 bases are a match to TRBD2. This CDR3 has 15 residues. V lost 6 bases, J lost 4 bases, and 9 bases stayed unmatched. In germline, CDR1 is DFQATT, CDR2 SNEGSKA (reference sequence). The CDR3 nucleotides read TGCAGTGCGCAATCGACTAGCGGGAGGCCGTACGAGCAGTACTTC. This encodes CSAQSTSGRPYEQYF.

The chain combines TRBV20-1 with TRBJ1-1, with a weak D call TRBD1 (6 bases). Per the germline V gene, CDR1 is DFQATT and CDR2 is SNEGSKA (reference sequence). The CDR3 consists of 15 residues. Trimming stripped 0 bases from V and 3 bases from J, with 14 bases between. The DNA of the CDR3 is TGCAGTGCTAGAGAGGGAGGGGGAATTCACACTGAAGCTTTCTTT. Translating gives CSAREGGGIHTEAFF.